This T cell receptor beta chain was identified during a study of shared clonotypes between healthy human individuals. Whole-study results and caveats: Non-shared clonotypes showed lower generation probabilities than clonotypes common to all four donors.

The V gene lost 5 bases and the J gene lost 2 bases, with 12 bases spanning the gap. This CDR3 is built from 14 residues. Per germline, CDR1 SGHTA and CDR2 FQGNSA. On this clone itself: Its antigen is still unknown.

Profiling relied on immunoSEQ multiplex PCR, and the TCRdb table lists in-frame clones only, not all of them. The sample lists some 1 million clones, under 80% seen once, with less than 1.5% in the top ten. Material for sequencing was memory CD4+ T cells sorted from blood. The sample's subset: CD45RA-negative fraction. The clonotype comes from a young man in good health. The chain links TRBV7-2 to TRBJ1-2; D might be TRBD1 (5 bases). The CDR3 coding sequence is TGTGCCAGCAGCGTAGACGGGGGGAACTATGGCTACACCTTC. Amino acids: CASSVDGGNYGYTF.